This T cell receptor (beta chain) was obtained from a study of control samples from healthy donors and cancer patients. Profiling relied on immunoSEQ multiplex PCR, and the TCRdb table lists in-frame clones only, not all of them. The sample lists 94,000 or so clones, roughly 80% occurring once. There are 12 residues in the CDR3. Deletions cut 3 bases from V and 8 bases from J, with 8 bases between. Germline V lookup: CDR1 MDHEN, CDR2 SYDVKM. The J gene is TRBJ2-1, the V gene TRBV28; no reliable D call. Sequencing was carried out using PBMCs. The receptor comes from a man in his 70s with lung cancer. The CDR3 coding sequence is TGTGCCAGCAGTTTTCTGCTGTATGAGCAGTTCTTC. Translated, it gives CASSFLLYEQFF.